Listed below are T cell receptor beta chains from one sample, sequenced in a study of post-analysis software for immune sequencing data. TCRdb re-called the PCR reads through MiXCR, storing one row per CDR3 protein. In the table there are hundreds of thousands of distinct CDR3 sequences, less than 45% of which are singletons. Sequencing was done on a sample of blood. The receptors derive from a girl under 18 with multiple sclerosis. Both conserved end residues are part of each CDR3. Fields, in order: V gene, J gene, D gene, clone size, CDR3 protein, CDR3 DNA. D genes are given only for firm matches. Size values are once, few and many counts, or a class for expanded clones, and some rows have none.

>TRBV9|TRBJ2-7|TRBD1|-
CASSVGGGTGRASYEQYF
TGTGCCAGCAGCGTAGGAGGAGGGACAGGCCGGGCCTCCTACGAGCAGTACTTC
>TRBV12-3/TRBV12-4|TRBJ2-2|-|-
CASSFIVSRQVTGELFF
TGTGCCAGCAGTTTTATAGTCAGTCGACAGGTCACCGGGGAGCTGTTTTTT
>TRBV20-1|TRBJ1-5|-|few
CSASGQPQHF
TGCAGTGCTAGTGGCCAGCCCCAGCATTTT
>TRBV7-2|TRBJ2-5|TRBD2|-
CASSLASGRSETQYF
TGTGCCAGCAGCTTGGCTAGCGGGAGGTCGGAGACCCAGTACTTC
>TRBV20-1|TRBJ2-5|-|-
CSAGVRGWQTQYF
TGCAGTGCTGGAGTCAGGGGATGGCAGACCCAGTACTTC
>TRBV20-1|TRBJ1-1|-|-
CSARAALDPEAFF
TGCAGTGCTAGAGCGGCACTGGATCCTGAAGCTTTCTTT
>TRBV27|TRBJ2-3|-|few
CASSPHRDNTQYF
TGTGCCAGCAGCCCCCACCGGGATAATACGCAGTATTTT
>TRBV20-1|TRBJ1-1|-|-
CHGGSAFF
TGCCATGGGGGGTCAGCTTTCTTT
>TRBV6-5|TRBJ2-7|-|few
CASRARVGEQYF
TGTGCCAGCAGGGCCAGGGTTGGCGAGCAGTACTTC
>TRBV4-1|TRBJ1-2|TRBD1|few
CASSQVPGTGHNYGYTF
TGCGCCAGCAGCCAAGTTCCGGGGACAGGGCATAACTATGGCTACACCTTC
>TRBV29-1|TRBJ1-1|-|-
CSVEIRENTEAFF
TGCAGCGTTGAGATCCGGGAGAACACTGAAGCTTTCTTT